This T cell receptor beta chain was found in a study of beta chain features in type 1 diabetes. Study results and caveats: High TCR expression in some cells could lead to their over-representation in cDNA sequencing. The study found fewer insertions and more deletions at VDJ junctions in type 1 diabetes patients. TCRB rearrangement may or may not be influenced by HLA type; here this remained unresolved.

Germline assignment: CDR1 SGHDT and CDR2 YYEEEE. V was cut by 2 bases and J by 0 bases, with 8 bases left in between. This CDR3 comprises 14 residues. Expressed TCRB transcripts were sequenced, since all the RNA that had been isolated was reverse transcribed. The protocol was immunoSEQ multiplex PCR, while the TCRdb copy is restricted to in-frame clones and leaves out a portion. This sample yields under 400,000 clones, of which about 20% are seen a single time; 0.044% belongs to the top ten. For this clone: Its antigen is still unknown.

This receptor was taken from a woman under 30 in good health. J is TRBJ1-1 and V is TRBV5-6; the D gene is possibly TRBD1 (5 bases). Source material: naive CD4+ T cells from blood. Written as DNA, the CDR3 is TGTGCCAGCAGCTTTCCGACAGTGAACACTGAAGCTTTCTTT. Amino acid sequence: CASSFPTVNTEAFF.